One T cell receptor (beta chain) is described in this entry. This sample is drawn from a study of blood T cell repertoires in COVID-19. About the research overall: The origin of the acute and convalescent COVID-19 samples was the United States, Italy and Spain. Nucleic acid was either cDNA or gDNA, and it came from T cells, B-cell-depleted T cells, or PBMCs.

How the authors handled the data: How many nucleated cells were present was estimated from reference gene primer amplification. Method: immunoSEQ multiplex PCR; TCRdb's copy keeps in-frame clones and lacks some. V, J and clone size are taken as reported in that table, and D and trimming were inferred from the DNA itself. The sample lists roughly 240,000 clones, 82% occurring once. Per germline, CDR1 KGHDR and CDR2 SFDVKD. Losses at the gene ends were 4 bases for V and 0 bases for J; bases not matched to a gene: 4. The CDR3 covers 16 residues. The gene calls are TRBV24-1 and TRBJ2-1; 8 positions agree with TRBD1. The receptor's source is a woman between 65 and 79 years old with acute or convalescent COVID-19. The sequencing input was peripheral blood. CDR3 in DNA: TGTGCCACCAGTGACGTTGGACAGGGCTCCTACAATGAGCAGTTCTTC. It translates to CATSDVGQGSYNEQFF.